This TCR beta chain comes out of a study of blood T cell repertoires in COVID-19. Study overall: Some COVID-19 samples were acute and others convalescent; all came from the United States, Italy and Spain.

Repertoires were generated with immunoSEQ multiplex PCR, while TCRdb's copy carries only in-frame clones and drops some. The table has about 95,000 clones, around 87% seen once. Looked up from germline, CDR1 is SEHNR and CDR2 is FQNEAQ (reference sequence). The CDR3 extends over 14 amino acids. V dropped 5 bases and J dropped 5 bases, with 12 bases sitting between them. Sequences were obtained from peripheral blood. The V call is TRBV7-9, the J call TRBJ2-2; possibly TRBD1 for D (6 bases). This sequence originates from a human donor in a cohort sampled during active COVID-19. The CDR3 coding sequence is TGTGCCAGCAGCATCAGGGGCACGACCGGGGAGCTGTTTTTT. It codes for CASSIRGTTGELFF.